The T cell receptor (beta chain) under discussion was sequenced for a study of blood T cell repertoires in COVID-19. As for the study in general: The study drew acute and convalescent COVID-19 samples from the United States, Italy and Spain. From T cells, B-cell-depleted T cells, or PBMCs came the material, which was cDNA or gDNA.

The table came from immunoSEQ multiplex PCR; TCRdb's copy has only in-frame clones and leaves some out. The table shows roughly 150,000 clones, with 85% to 90% occurring only once. Trimming removed 2 bases from V and 1 base from J, with 18 bases in between. The CDR3 sequence is 17 residues long. From germline, CDR1 is SGHDT and CDR2 YYEEEE. The origin of this receptor is a man aged 18 to 30 with COVID-19, enrolled during active disease. V gene TRBV5-6 combines with J gene TRBJ2-5, with TRBD1 as a possible D gene (5 bases). Sequencing was performed on peripheral blood. The CDR3 DNA reads TGTGCCAGCAGCTTTGTTACGTATGGGGCAACCCAAGAGACCCAGTACTTC. It codes for CASSFVTYGATQETQYF.